The rows below give T cell receptor beta chains drawn from one sample of a study of PD-L1 blockade in urothelial cancer. Sequencing used immunoSEQ multiplex PCR; TCRdb keeps in-frame clones, though not all of them. The table includes around 110,000 clones, more than 85% detected once. The sample in question was PBMCs, obtained around atezolizumab (anti-PD-L1) treatment. These receptors were collected from a man aged 55 to 70 with urothelial cancer. CDR3s include the opening cysteine and the closing phenylalanine or tryptophan. Fields, in order: J gene, D gene, clone size, V gene, CDR3 protein, CDR3 DNA. D genes are given only for firm matches. Clone size is shown for a subset of rows, as once, few, many or a class of expanded clone.

TRBJ2-7	TRBD2	.	TRBV19	CASSDFTSGRPYEQYF	TGTGCCAGTAGTGACTTCACTAGCGGGAGGCCCTACGAGCAGTACTTC
TRBJ1-5	TRBD1	.	TRBV5-1	CASSATGGGSNQPQHF	TGCGCCAGCAGCGCGACAGGGGGCGGTAGCAATCAGCCCCAGCATTTT
TRBJ1-5	.	.	TRBV6-4	CASSDVRGGPIYSNQPQHF	TGTGCCAGCAGTGACGTGCGGGGAGGGCCCATCTATAGCAATCAGCCCCAGCATTTT
TRBJ2-1	.	.	TRBV6-1	CASSVLLQRTDNEQFF	TGTGCCAGCAGTGTCCTCCTCCAGCGGACTGACAATGAGCAGTTCTTC
TRBJ2-7	.	.	TRBV4-2	CASSQGLGGYEQYF	TGTGCCAGCAGCCAAGGTCTAGGGGGTTACGAGCAGTACTTC
TRBJ2-2	.	.	TRBV2	CANALGGGELFF	TGTGCCAACGCCTTAGGGGGCGGGGAGCTGTTTTTT
TRBJ2-7	TRBD1	once	TRBV7-9	CASSPRRDRDQYEQYF	TGTGCCAGCAGCCCCCGCCGGGACAGGGACCAGTACGAGCAGTACTTC
TRBJ2-1	TRBD1	once	TRBV11-2	CASSLGQGTYNEQFF	TGTGCCAGCAGCCTGGGACAGGGAACCTACAATGAGCAGTTCTTC
TRBJ1-5	.	few	TRBV9	CASSVDSYQPQHF	TGTGCCAGCAGCGTAGATTCCTATCAGCCCCAGCATTTT
TRBJ2-6	TRBD2	.	TRBV27	CASSSLGLGRAGANVLTF	TGTGCCAGCAGTTCTCTGGGACTCGGGAGGGCTGGGGCCAACGTCCTGACTTTC